The sample holds a few counts of the clone carrying this T cell receptor (beta chain). This CDR3 has 17 residues. The ends lost 1 base at V and 9 bases at J; junction bases unmatched: 13. Germline loops: CDR1 MGHRA, CDR2 YSYEKL. This specimen belongs to a study of shared T cell receptors in the human thymus. Sequencing used immunoSEQ multiplex PCR; TCRdb keeps in-frame clones, though not all of them. The sample carries hundreds of thousands of clones, about 90% recorded once. The same data also went into a second study, on human thymus T cells. Per that paper: Obtained as resections during corrective heart surgery, the thymus tissue was then studied. Unrelated individuals were reported by related research to share highly overlapping thymic repertoires.

The V gene is TRBV4-1, the J gene TRBJ2-1; TRBD1 matches 9 bases. The sequence derives from a boy under two years old with a congenital heart defect. Sequences were obtained from thymocytes. CDR3 in DNA: TGCGCCAGCAGCCAAGGAGCCCCGGGACAGGGAGAGGCTGAGCAGTTCTTC. It encodes CASSQGAPGQGEAEQFF.